The TCR beta chain described here comes from a study of a mutant IDH1 vaccine in newly diagnosed glioma. Study at large: Most had both radiotherapy and temozolomide beforehand; others had only one. Visits designated V12 and V13 were conducted at weeks 35 and 47, respectively.

About this clone itself: Antigen: not known.

Time point given: week 35, safety follow-up. Topical imiquimod accompanied each vaccine dose, which consisted of 300 ug of mutant IDH1 20-mer peptide. The trim removed 6 bases at V and 0 bases at J, leaving 14 bases unmatched. This CDR3 contains 17 residues. Germline V gene sequence: CDR1 SGHDT, CDR2 YYEEEE. Measured with immunoSEQ multiplex PCR; TCRdb has only the in-frame clones, and not every one. Of tens of thousands of clones in the sample, roughly nine tenths were seen once. The specimen was PBMCs, collected from a glioma patient whose treatment included an IDH1 peptide vaccine. The rearrangement joins TRBV5-6 to TRBJ1-1; 7 bases line up with TRBD1. The sequence derives from a man between 35 and 55 years old with glioma. The CDR3 protein is CASTHGDSRIMNTEAFF. In nucleotides, the CDR3 is TGTGCCAGCACCCACGGGGACAGTCGAATCATGAACACTGAAGCTTTCTTT.